The 5 T cell receptor beta chains in this list originate from one sample, sequenced in a study of cytotoxic CD8 clonotypes in ibrutinib-treated CLL. Method: immunoSEQ multiplex PCR; TCRdb's copy keeps in-frame clones and lacks some. The sample consists of approximately 100,000 clones, 55% to 75% of them appearing once. This material consisted of PBMCs, taken after 24 months of ibrutinib treatment. The receptor source for this set is a human donor with chronic lymphocytic leukemia.

This clone turned up a few times. The chain couples TRBV5-6 to TRBJ2-7; D unclear. The CDR3 covers 13 residues. In germline, CDR1 is SGHDT, CDR2 YYEEEE. Deletions cut 3 bases from V and 2 bases from J, with 9 bases between. CDR3 amino acids: CASSSDHTYEQYF. The DNA for the CDR3 is TGTGCCAGCAGCTCCGACCATACCTACGAGCAGTACTTC. Drawing the rest from reference TRBV5-6 and TRBJ2-7, the complete variable domain is DAGVTQSPTHLIKTRGQQVTLRCSPKSGHDTVSWYQQALGQGPQFIFQYYEEEERQRGNFPDRFSGHQFPNYSSELNVNALLLGDSALYLCASSSDHTYEQYFGPGTRLTVT.

This chain uses TRBV7-8 with TRBJ2-5; D is perhaps TRBD1 or TRBD2 (6 bases each). V was trimmed by 4 bases and J by 10 bases, leaving 19 bases between them. Germline CDR1 SGHVS, CDR2 FQNEAQ. CDR3 size: 14 residues. The CDR3 region is CASSSTGGREDQYF. The CDR3 nucleotides are TGTGCCAGCAGCTCGACTGGGGGGCGTGAGGACCAGTACTTC. The whole variable domain, remainder taken from reference TRBV7-8 and TRBJ2-5, is GAGVSQSPRYKVAKRGQDVALRCDPISGHVSLFWYQQALGQGPEFLTYFQNEAQLDKSGLPSDRFFAERPEGSVSTLKIQRTQQEDSAVYLCASSSTGGREDQYFGPGTRLLVL.

The chain combines TRBV7-6 with TRBJ2-7; unclear D gene. Germline V gene lookup returns CDR1 SGHVS and CDR2 FNYEAQ. This CDR3 comprises 15 residues. Trimming left V 2 bases short and J 3 bases short, with 14 bases between. CDR3 in amino acids: CASSLSSLGLYEQYF. The CDR3 bases are TGTGCCAGCAGCTTATCCAGTTTGGGTCTCTACGAGCAGTACTTC.

This clone was seen a handful of times. The chain employs TRBV4-1 and TRBJ2-7; a weak D match, TRBD1 (6 bases). Trimming removed 5 bases from V and 3 bases from J, with 17 bases in between. The CDR3 is 15 residues long. Germline V gene lookup returns CDR1 MGHRA and CDR2 YSYEKL. The CDR3 reads CASSSQGNGDYEQYF. The CDR3 bases are TGCGCCAGCAGCTCCCAGGGGAATGGAGACTACGAGCAGTACTTC.

V is TRBV5-1 and J is TRBJ2-1; 9 nucleotides line up with TRBD1. The length of the CDR3 is 12 residues. Per germline, CDR1 SGHRS and CDR2 YFSETQ. Trimming at V came to 4 bases and at J to 10 bases, leaving 3 bases not matched to a gene. Here the CDR3 DNA reads TGCGCCAGCAGCCGGACAGGGGTCGAGCAGTTCTTC. Its protein is CASSRTGVEQFF. Full variable domain (remainder filled in from reference TRBV5-1 and TRBJ2-1): KAGVTQTPRYLIKTRGQQVTLSCSPISGHRSVSWYQQTPGQGLQFLFEYFSETQRNKGNFPGRFSGRQFSNSRSEMNVSTLELGDSALYLCASSRTGVEQFFGPGTRLTVL.